These 24 T cell receptor beta chains originate from one sample sequenced in a study of blood T cell repertoires in COVID-19. Using immunoSEQ multiplex PCR, the repertoire was profiled, and TCRdb retains in-frame clones only, with some absent. The repertoire holds 200,000 to 250,000 clones, with around 86% as singletons. Source material: PBMCs or T cells enriched from blood (not recorded which). These TCRs come from a man between 40 and 49 years old who had recovered from COVID-19.

This chain uses TRBV19 with TRBJ2-5, with 7 bases matching TRBD1. The CDR3 totals 15 residues. Unmatched junction bases numbered 6, after V lost 5 bases and J lost 0 bases. Germline V gives CDR1 LNHDA, CDR2 SQIVND (reference sequence). CDR3 sequence (DNA): TGTGCCAGTAGTTTCGGGACAGCCAACCAAGAGACCCAGTACTTC. It translates to CASSFGTANQETQYF.

This clone was recorded once. Written as DNA, the CDR3 is TGTGCCAGCAGCTTAGTACCGCTAGCGGGAGGGGGTACAGATACGCAGTATTTT. It codes for CASSLVPLAGGGTDTQYF. This chain links TRBV7-4 with TRBJ2-3, with 12 bases identical to TRBD2. CDR1 is SGHVT and CDR2 is SQSDAQ in the germline V gene. The CDR3 totals 18 residues. Unmatched junction bases numbered 8, after V lost 1 base and J lost 3 bases.

This clone appeared a single time. The rearrangement links TRBV6-5 to TRBJ2-7, with a tentative D call TRBD1 (5 bases). Trimming removed 0 bases from V and 3 bases from J, with 6 bases in between. The CDR3 is made up of 13 amino acids. Germline assignment: CDR1 MNHEY and CDR2 SVGAGI. The CDR3, as DNA: TGTGCCAGCAGTTACTCAGACAGCTACGAGCAGTACTTC. It yields the protein CASSYSDSYEQYF.

V is TRBV27 and J is TRBJ2-1, with TRBD2 matching over 16 bases. Germline V lookup: CDR1 MNHEY, CDR2 SMNVEV (reference sequence). The trim removed 4 bases at V and 10 bases at J, leaving 10 bases unmatched. The CDR3 has 17 residues. The CDR3 sequence is CASSSVGLAGGRTEQFF. CDR3 in DNA: TGTGCCAGCAGTTCCGTGGGACTAGCGGGAGGGCGTACCGAGCAGTTCTTC.

The V call is TRBV27, the J call TRBJ2-7; TRBD2 matches at 8 bases. The CDR3 runs 16 residues. The V segment lost 1 base and the J segment 6 bases; nucleotides outside the gene matches: 11. Germline CDR1 MNHEY, CDR2 SMNVEV (reference sequence). The DNA for the CDR3 is TGTGCCAGCAGTTTATGGGCCGGACGGGAGGGGTTCGAGCAGTACTTC. Translated: CASSLWAGREGFEQYF.

This clone was recorded once. V usage is TRBV27 and J usage is TRBJ1-6; D unclear. V lost 7 bases, J lost 4 bases, and 14 bases lay in between. CDR1 and CDR2 from the germline V gene are MNHEY and SMNVEV (reference sequence). The CDR3 length is 15 residues. Here the CDR3 DNA reads TGTGCCAGCATGAAGGGTACTAGTTATAATTCACCCCTCCACTTT. Translation: CASMKGTSYNSPLHF.

The J gene is TRBJ2-3, the V gene TRBV2, with D possibly TRBD1 on 6 matching bases. This CDR3 region has 16 residues. V lost 1 base, J lost 0 bases, and 11 bases lay in between. Germline V gene data show CDR1 as SNHLY and CDR2 as FYNNEI. In nucleotides, the CDR3 is TGTGCCAGCAGTGAAGGGACAGACTCTAGCACAGATACGCAGTATTTT. This translates into CASSEGTDSSTDTQYF.

The chain carries TRBV19 and TRBJ1-3; possible D gene TRBD1, 6 bases. Per germline, CDR1 LNHDA and CDR2 SQIVND (reference sequence). Between the trimmed V and J ends, which lost 6 bases and 0 bases, there was a span of 15 bases. The CDR3 runs to 16 residues. The CDR3 here is CASRFLGDNSGNTIYF. In DNA form, the CDR3 reads TGTGCCAGTAGGTTCCTCGGGGACAACTCTGGAAACACCATATATTTT.

This clone occurred once. The chain recombines TRBV6-1 with TRBJ1-5; D perhaps matches TRBD1 (6 bases). Germline V gene sequence: CDR1 MNHNS, CDR2 SASEGT. CDR3 size: 17 residues. The V end was cut by 3 bases, the J end by 0 bases, with 15 bases between. The CDR3 nucleotides read TGTGCCAGCAGTGAGGCGGACAGCCCTAATAGCAATCAGCCCCAGCATTTT. Translating it yields CASSEADSPNSNQPQHF.

This CDR3 is CASSVGRGPRTDTQYF. CDR3 nucleotides: TGTGCCAGCAGCGTAGGGAGGGGGCCGAGGACAGATACGCAGTATTTT. The chain combines TRBV9 with TRBJ2-3; D might be TRBD1 (7 bases). With 0 bases removed from V and 3 bases from J, the gap between germline ends came to 14 bases. In germline, CDR1 is SGDLS, CDR2 YYNGEE. The CDR3 totals 16 residues.

The count of this clone is one. The chain is built from TRBV6-7 and TRBJ1-6; perhaps TRBD1 as D (5 bases). TRBV6-7 is identified as an open reading frame with a role that is uncertain. The CDR3 sequence is 11 residues long. Deletions cut 7 bases from V and 10 bases from J, with 8 bases between. The CDR3 region has the DNA TGTGCCAGCATGGGGGGATCACCCCTCCACTTT. Encoded protein: CASMGGSPLHF.

This sequence joins TRBV10-2 and TRBJ2-2, with D tentatively TRBD1 (5 bases). Per the germline V gene, CDR1 is WSHSY and CDR2 is SAAADI. This CDR3 comprises 13 residues. Trimming left V 6 bases short and J 5 bases short, with 10 bases between. CDR3 DNA: TGCGCCAGCAGAGCACAGGAGACCGGGGAGCTGTTTTTT. It encodes CASRAQETGELFF.

J is TRBJ2-4 and V is TRBV28; 11 bases fit TRBD1. V was pared by 3 bases and J by 8 bases, with 6 bases of the junction left unmatched. The CDR3 is 15 residues long. The germline V gene has CDR1 MDHEN and CDR2 SYDVKM. The CDR3 nucleotides are TGTGCCAGCAGTTTGCGCGGGACAGGGGGTTACATTCAGTACTTC. Protein product: CASSLRGTGGYIQYF. The variable domain in full, with the rest retrieved from reference TRBV28 and TRBJ2-4, is DVKVTQSSRYLVKRTGEKVFLECVQDMDHENMFWYRQDPGLGLRLIYFSYDVKMKEKGDIPEGYSVSREKKERFSLILESASTNQTSMYLCASSLRGTGGYIQYFGAGTRLSVL.

The chain couples TRBV19 to TRBJ1-1; D perhaps matches TRBD1 (5 bases). The length of the CDR3 is 14 residues. CDR1 LNHDA and CDR2 SQIVND come from the germline V gene (reference sequence). V lost 4 bases and J 0 bases, leaving 9 bases between the germline ends. The CDR3 DNA follows: TGTGCCAGTAGTAGACAGCGAGTGAACACTGAAGCTTTCTTT. It is translated as CASSRQRVNTEAFF.

The chain is built from TRBV7-8 and TRBJ1-1; the D is unclear. V lost 1 base and J lost 1, with 10 bases in between. Germline-derived CDR1 and CDR2 are SGHVS and FQNEAQ. This CDR3 comprises 15 residues. The CDR3 DNA sequence: TGTGCCAGCAGCTTAGGATTAAGCGGGAACACTGAAGCTTTCTTT. This sequence encodes CASSLGLSGNTEAFF.

The chain carries TRBV5-8 and TRBJ1-5; D perhaps matches TRBD1 (6 bases). V was pared by 0 bases and J by 3 bases, with 10 bases between. Germline V lookup: CDR1 SGHTS, CDR2 YDEGEE. The CDR3 has 15 amino acids. CDR3 amino acids: CASSLVGTTNQPQHF. The DNA of the CDR3 is TGTGCCAGCAGCTTGGTTGGGACAACCAATCAGCCCCAGCATTTT. Together with reference TRBV5-8 and TRBJ1-5, the CDR3 gives the full variable domain: EAGVTQSPTHLIKTRGQQATLRCSPISGHTSVYWYQQALGLGLQFLLWYDEGEERNRGNFPPRFSGRQFPNYSSELNVNALELEDSALYLCASSLVGTTNQPQHFGDGTRLSIL.

This clone was counted many times. The chain carries TRBV19 and TRBJ2-7; 12 bases are shared with TRBD1. The CDR3 sequence is 15 residues long. Germline CDR1 and CDR2: LNHDA and SQIVND (reference sequence). Germline trimming cut 6 bases from V and 5 bases from J; bases unmatched to any gene: 8. CDR3 amino acids: CASSISGTGGNEQYF. The DNA for the CDR3 is TGTGCCAGTAGCATTTCCGGGACAGGGGGCAACGAGCAGTACTTC.

The chain is built from TRBV7-2 and TRBJ1-1, with a weak D call TRBD1 (5 bases). The CDR3 length is 15 residues. V shed 6 bases and J shed 8 bases, with 22 bases lying between them. Germline lookup yields CDR1 SGHTA and CDR2 FQGNSA. The DNA of the CDR3 is TGTGCCAGCAGACATATTAGGGACTGGACCCCGGAAGCTTTCTTT. Translating it yields CASRHIRDWTPEAFF.

CDR3 sequence reads: CASSLTLSTGGMNTEAFF. The DNA of the CDR3 is TGTGCCAGCAGCTTAACGCTATCTACAGGGGGCATGAACACTGAAGCTTTCTTT. The chain links TRBV7-3 to TRBJ1-1; 9 bases fit TRBD1. This CDR3 has 18 residues. Losses at the gene ends were 0 bases for V and 0 bases for J; bases not matched to a gene: 8. Germline CDR1 SGHTA, CDR2 FQGTGA.

The chain combines TRBV5-4 with TRBJ1-5; TRBD1 matches 8 bases. The germline V gene encodes CDR1 SGHNT and CDR2 YYREEE (reference sequence). This CDR3 contains 14 residues. The trim removed 4 bases at V and 4 bases at J, leaving 4 bases unmatched. The CDR3: CASSVDRVNQPQHF. DNA for the CDR3: TGTGCCAGCAGCGTGGACAGGGTTAATCAGCCCCAGCATTTT. Full variable domain (missing parts from reference TRBV5-4 and TRBJ1-5): ETGVTQSPTHLIKTRGQQVTLRCSSQSGHNTVSWYQQALGQGPQFIFQYYREEENGRGNFPPRFSGLQFPNYSSELNVNALELDDSALYLCASSVDRVNQPQHFGDGTRLSIL.

The CDR3 is CASSLPGVEAFF. The DNA of the CDR3 is TGCGCCAGCAGCCTCCCCGGGGTTGAAGCTTTCTTT. The rearrangement joins TRBV5-1 to TRBJ1-1, with unresolved D. V lost 4 bases and J 7 bases, leaving 11 bases between the germline ends. This CDR3 is 12 amino acids long. In germline, CDR1 is SGHRS, CDR2 YFSETQ.

The table lists this clone with a few counts. This chain joins TRBV7-2 and TRBJ2-5; 14 nucleotides align to TRBD2. The CDR3 length is 16 residues. The V segment lost 3 bases and the J segment 4 bases; nucleotides outside the gene matches: 4. CDR1 SGHTA and CDR2 FQGNSA come from the germline V gene. The CDR3: CASSLGLAGDGETQYF. The CDR3 bases are TGTGCCAGCAGCTTGGGACTAGCGGGGGACGGAGAGACCCAGTACTTC.

This clone was detected only a few times. This chain joins TRBV28 and TRBJ1-4; 9 nucleotides align to TRBD1. From germline, CDR1 is MDHEN and CDR2 SYDVKM. With V trimmed by 6 bases and J by 7 bases, 9 bases remained unmatched. There are 15 residues in the CDR3. This CDR3 reads CASRSDRGATEKLFF. CDR3 in DNA: TGTGCCAGCAGGTCCGACAGGGGGGCAACTGAAAAACTGTTTTTT.

V is TRBV5-1 and J is TRBJ2-5, with 11 bases that match TRBD2. Germline assignment: CDR1 SGHRS and CDR2 YFSETQ. The CDR3 extends over 15 amino acids. J gave up 5 bases and V 2 bases, and 5 bases lay outside the gene matches. DNA of the CDR3: TGCGCCAGCAGCTTTACTAGCGGGAGTCGGGAGACCCAGTACTTC. It yields the protein CASSFTSGSRETQYF.